The next 24 T cell receptor beta chains were all read from a single sample in a study of cytomegalovirus exposure and HLA in healthy donors. PCR primers comprised 60 Vbeta and 13 Jbeta primers. Generated by immunoSEQ multiplex PCR, the TCRdb table keeps only in-frame clones and is missing some. This sample's clone table lists about 90,000 clones. The sequencing sample was made of PBMCs. The origin of the receptors is a woman aged 30 to 39 in good health and CMV-seronegative.

The V and J genes are TRBV7-2 and TRBJ2-7, with TRBD1 identical over 9 bases. The CDR3 covers 13 residues. Per the germline V gene, CDR1 is SGHTA and CDR2 is FQGNSA. Trimming at V came to 7 bases and at J to 7 bases, leaving 8 bases not matched to a gene. CDR3 sequence reads: CASTWDREEEQYF. CDR3 nucleotide sequence: TGTGCCAGCACCTGGGACAGGGAGGAAGAGCAGTACTTC.

The CDR3 DNA sequence: TGTGCCAGCAACCACCTGGGACAGACGAACACCGGGGAGCTGTTTTTT. It specifies CASNHLGQTNTGELFF. The chain employs TRBV28 and TRBJ2-2; 7 nucleotides line up with TRBD1. This CDR3 spans 16 amino acids. V lost 7 bases and J lost 0; bases outside the gene matches: 8. Germline V CDR1 and CDR2: MDHEN, SYDVKM.

The chain has TRBV9 and TRBJ2-1, with D unresolved. V was pared by 0 bases and J by 0 bases, with 10 bases between. This CDR3 contains 16 residues. CDR1 and CDR2 from the germline V gene are SGDLS and YYNGEE. In nucleotides, the CDR3 is TGTGCCAGCAGCGTAGTTGCGCGAAGCTCCTACAATGAGCAGTTCTTC. Its protein product is CASSVVARSSYNEQFF.

The chain combines TRBV10-3 with TRBJ2-5, with D maybe TRBD2 (5 bases). Trimming removed 3 bases at V and 3 bases at J, with 8 bases between. In germline, CDR1 is ENHRY, CDR2 SYGVKD. CDR3 size: 13 residues. The CDR3 region is CAISDTREETQYF. The CDR3 DNA is TGTGCCATCAGTGATACGAGGGAAGAGACCCAGTACTTC.

This chain links TRBV7-9 with TRBJ2-2, with D perhaps matching TRBD1 (5 bases). Trimming stripped 5 bases from V and 7 bases from J, with 17 bases between. This CDR3 is 15 amino acids long. CDR1 SEHNR and CDR2 FQNEAQ come from the germline V gene (reference sequence). CDR3 DNA sequence: TGTGCCAGCAGCCCACCGGGTAATAGGGGCGGGGAGCTGTTTTTT. Its translation is CASSPPGNRGGELFF.

Notes on this clone: One junction end does not reproduce the germline sequence, and a read error may be involved. The chain employs TRBV5-1 and TRBJ2-4; perhaps TRBD1 as D (6 bases). This CDR3 is 14 amino acids long. Germline V gene data show CDR1 as SGHRS and CDR2 as YFSETQ. The CDR3 sequence is CAISFKGVKGIQYF. CDR3 nucleotides: TGCGCCATCAGCTTTAAGGGGGTTAAAGGCATTCAGTACTTC.

This chain connects TRBV29-1 to TRBJ2-5; maybe TRBD1 (5 bases). The J call may be mistaken, given a closer DNA end match to TRBJ2-7. The CDR3 is 11 residues long. Germline-derived CDR1 and CDR2 are SQVTM and ANQGSEA. Here the CDR3 DNA reads TGCAGCGTGGGGCTAGGGTACGAGCAGTACTTC. As protein: CSVGLGYEQYF.

J is TRBJ1-6 and V is TRBV18, with 7 bases aligning to TRBD1. J lost 7 bases, V lost 6 bases, and 6 bases had no gene match. The germline V gene has CDR1 KGHSH and CDR2 LQKENI. This CDR3 is built from 14 residues. Here the CDR3 reads CASSTRGGNSPLHF. CDR3 nucleotides: TGTGCCAGCTCCACGCGAGGGGGCAATTCACCCCTCCACTTT. Supplemented by reference TRBV18 and TRBJ1-6, the full variable domain reads NAGVMQNPRHLVRRRGQEARLRCSPMKGHSHVYWYRQLPEEGLKFMVYLQKENIIDESGMPKERFSAEFPKEGPSILRIQQVVRGDSAAYFCASSTRGGNSPLHFGNGTRLTVT.

The V gene is TRBV10-1, the J gene TRBJ2-1, with TRBD2 identical over 13 bases. The V and J ends lost 5 bases and 2 bases, in that order; junction bases with no gene match: 12. The V gene's germline CDR1 is WNHNN and CDR2 SYGVQD (reference sequence). CDR3 size: 19 residues. Written as DNA, the CDR3 is TGCGCCAGCAGTATACTGCGACTAGCGGGAGGAAGACCCTACAATGAGCAGTTCTTC. It codes for CASSILRLAGGRPYNEQFF.

The rearrangement links TRBV23-1 to TRBJ1-2, with TRBD1 matching over 8 bases. TRBV23-1 is an ORF, with its function uncertain. The V gene end was trimmed by 2 bases and the J gene end by 7 bases; junction bases not matched to a gene: 9. The CDR3 runs to 15 residues. CDR3 DNA sequence: TGCGCCAGCAGTCAAATGGGGGACAGGACGGGTGGCTACACCTTC. Encoded protein: CASSQMGDRTGGYTF.

V usage is TRBV2 and J usage is TRBJ2-4, with 7 bases lining up with TRBD2. J gave up 0 bases and V 10 bases, and 15 bases lay outside the gene matches. Germline V lookup: CDR1 SNHLY, CDR2 FYNNEI. The CDR3 totals 17 residues. The CDR3 nucleotides are TGTGCCACCTCGGCTAGCGGAGGGACCATAGCCAAAAACATTCAGTACTTC. This translates into CATSASGGTIAKNIQYF.

The chain recombines TRBV28 with TRBJ2-7; the match to TRBD1 covers 7 bases. The V gene's germline CDR1 is MDHEN and CDR2 SYDVKM. The CDR3 runs to 15 residues. J lost 1 base, V lost 3 bases, and 6 bases had no gene match. The CDR3 nucleotides are TGTGCCAGCAGTTTTGGGACAGAGACTTCCTACGAGCAGTACTTC. Protein sequence: CASSFGTETSYEQYF.

The chain joins TRBV6-5 to TRBJ2-2, with 10 bases fitting TRBD1. CDR1 MNHEY and CDR2 SVGAGI come from the germline V gene. V lost 4 bases to trimming and J lost 5 bases; unmatched junction nucleotides: 7. This CDR3 spans 16 amino acids. The CDR3 region has the DNA TGTGCCAGCAGTTCTCCGGGACAGGGGCGGACCGGGGAGCTGTTTTTT. It is translated as CASSSPGQGRTGELFF.

The chain recombines TRBV28 with TRBJ1-6; 7 nucleotides align to TRBD1. Germline V gives CDR1 MDHEN, CDR2 SYDVKM. V trimming: 7 bases; J trimming: 7 bases; junction bases outside the gene matches: 4. The CDR3 is made up of 13 amino acids. The CDR3 loop is CASTRQGNSPLHF. The CDR3 coding sequence is TGTGCCAGCACCCGACAGGGCAATTCACCCCTCCACTTT.

The chain has TRBV6-1 and TRBJ1-5; D remains unclear. Germline CDR1 reads MNHNS; CDR2 reads SASEGT. There are 16 residues in the CDR3. V was cut by 1 base and J by 2 bases, with 12 bases left in between. CDR3 nucleotides: TGTGCCAGCAGTGAAGTTGAGGTTACGGGCAATCAGCCCCAGCATTTT. It specifies CASSEVEVTGNQPQHF.

This chain connects TRBV6-5 to TRBJ1-5; a possible D gene is TRBD1 (5 bases). Germline CDR1 reads MNHEY; CDR2 reads SVGAGI. CDR3 length equals 15 residues. V was cut by 2 bases and J by 3 bases, with 11 bases left in between. The CDR3 spells CASSYTQGFNQPQHF. The CDR3, as DNA: TGTGCCAGCAGTTACACTCAGGGATTCAATCAGCCCCAGCATTTT.

The chain recombines TRBV7-6 with TRBJ2-5, with TRBD1 identical over 9 bases. The end of the DNA aligns better with TRBJ2-7, so the J call may be wrong. The germline CDR1 and CDR2 sequences are SGHVS and FNYEAQ. This CDR3 is 16 amino acids long. The CDR3 coding sequence is TGTGCCAGCAGCTTAGAACCGGGACAGGGTACCTACGAGCAGTACTTC. This translates into CASSLEPGQGTYEQYF.

The V call is TRBV6-5, the J call TRBJ1-3, with 10 bases identical to TRBD1. The CDR3 runs to 15 residues. Germline V CDR1 and CDR2: MNHEY, SVGAGI. J gave up 2 bases and V 5 bases, and 3 bases lay outside the gene matches. The CDR3 nucleotides read TGTGCCAGCAGTGCGGGACAGGGGACTGGAAACACCATATATTTT. Translation gives CASSAGQGTGNTIYF.

The chain carries TRBV28 and TRBJ2-1; D possibly corresponds to TRBD1 (5 bases). This CDR3 contains 17 residues. Germline CDR1 is MDHEN and CDR2 is SYDVKM. The V gene lost 2 bases and the J gene lost 9 bases, with 23 bases spanning the gap. The CDR3 is CASSLDPLAGHYGEQFF. The CDR3 region has the DNA TGTGCCAGCAGTTTAGACCCTCTGGCAGGGCATTACGGTGAGCAGTTCTTC.

The chain employs TRBV6-6 and TRBJ1-4; D uncertain. V lost 6 bases, J lost 0 bases, and 8 bases lay in between. Germline assignment: CDR1 MNHNY and CDR2 SVGAGI (reference sequence). This CDR3 spans 14 amino acids. The CDR3 DNA follows: TGTGCCAGCAGGGGCGTTGCAACTAATGAAAAACTGTTTTTT. It is translated as CASRGVATNEKLFF.

The chain has TRBV5-5 and TRBJ1-2; a weak D match, TRBD1 (6 bases). Looked up from germline, CDR1 is SGHKS and CDR2 is YYEKEE (reference sequence). V was shortened by 0 bases and J by 5 bases, with 14 bases between the two germline ends. The CDR3 has 15 residues. CDR3 residues: CASSLGLLGTYGYTF. In nucleotides, the CDR3 is TGTGCCAGCAGCTTGGGTCTTTTGGGGACATATGGCTACACCTTC. The whole variable domain, remainder taken from reference TRBV5-5 and TRBJ1-2, is DAGVTQSPTHLIKTRGQQVTLRCSPISGHKSVSWYQQVLGQGPQFIFQYYEKEERGRGNFPDRFSARQFPNYSSELNVNALLLGDSALYLCASSLGLLGTYGYTFGSGTRLTVV.

The V gene is TRBV7-2, the J gene TRBJ2-3, with TRBD2 matching 13 bases. V gave up 6 bases and J gave up 7 bases; unmatched junction bases: 13. The CDR3 is 17 residues long. Germline CDR1 is SGHTA and CDR2 is FQGNSA. The CDR3 DNA is TGTGCCAGCAGATCAGGGGGGGGACTAGCGGGAAAGAATACGCAGTATTTT. Amino acids: CASRSGGGLAGKNTQYF.

The chain links TRBV5-1 to TRBJ2-1; 9 nucleotides match TRBD2. The CDR3 runs to 15 residues. Unmatched junction bases numbered 5, after V lost 4 bases and J lost 3 bases. CDR1 is SGHRS and CDR2 is YFSETQ in the germline V gene. This chain's CDR3 is CASSQREAGYNEQFF. The CDR3 nucleotides read TGCGCCAGCAGCCAGCGGGAGGCGGGCTACAATGAGCAGTTCTTC.

This chain uses TRBV11-2 with TRBJ2-7; no definite D call. CDR1 and CDR2 (germline): SGHAT, FQNNGV. This CDR3 is built from 13 residues. With 0 bases removed from V and 2 bases from J, the gap between germline ends came to 5 bases. CDR3 DNA sequence: TGTGCCAGCAGCTTAGATTTAGCCTACGAGCAGTACTTC. Amino acid sequence: CASSLDLAYEQYF.